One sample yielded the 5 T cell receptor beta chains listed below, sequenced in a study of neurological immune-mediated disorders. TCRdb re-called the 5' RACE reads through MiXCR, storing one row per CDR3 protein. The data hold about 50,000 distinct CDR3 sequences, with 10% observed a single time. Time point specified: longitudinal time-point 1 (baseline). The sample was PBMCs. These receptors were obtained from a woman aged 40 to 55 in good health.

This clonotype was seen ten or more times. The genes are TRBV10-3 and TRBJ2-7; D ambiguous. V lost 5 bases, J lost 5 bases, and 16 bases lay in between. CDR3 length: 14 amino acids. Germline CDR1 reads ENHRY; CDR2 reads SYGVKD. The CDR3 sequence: CAISPTGSRDEQYF. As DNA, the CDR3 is TGTGCCATCAGTCCCACTGGTTCCCGGGACGAGCAGTACTTC.

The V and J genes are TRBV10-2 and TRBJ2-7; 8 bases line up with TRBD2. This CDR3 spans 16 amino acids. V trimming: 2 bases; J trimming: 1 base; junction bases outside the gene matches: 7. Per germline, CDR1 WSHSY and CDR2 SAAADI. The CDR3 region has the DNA TGCGCCAGCAGTGAGAGGGGTTCGGGGGGGTCCTACGAGCAGTACTTC. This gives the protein CASSERGSGGSYEQYF.

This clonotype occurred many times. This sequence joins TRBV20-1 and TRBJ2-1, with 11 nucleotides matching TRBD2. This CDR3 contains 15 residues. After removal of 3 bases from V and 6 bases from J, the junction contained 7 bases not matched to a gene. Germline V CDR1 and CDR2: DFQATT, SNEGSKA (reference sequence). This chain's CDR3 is CSASQLAGEINEQFF. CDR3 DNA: TGCAGTGCTAGCCAACTAGCGGGAGAGATCAATGAGCAGTTCTTC.

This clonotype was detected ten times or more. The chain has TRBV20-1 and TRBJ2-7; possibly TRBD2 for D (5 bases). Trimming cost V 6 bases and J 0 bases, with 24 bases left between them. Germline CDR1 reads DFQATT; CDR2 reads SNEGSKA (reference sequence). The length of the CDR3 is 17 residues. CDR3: CSARRGRGGFSSYEQYF. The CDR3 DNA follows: TGCAGTGCCAGAAGAGGACGGGGTGGGTTTAGCTCCTACGAGCAGTACTTC.

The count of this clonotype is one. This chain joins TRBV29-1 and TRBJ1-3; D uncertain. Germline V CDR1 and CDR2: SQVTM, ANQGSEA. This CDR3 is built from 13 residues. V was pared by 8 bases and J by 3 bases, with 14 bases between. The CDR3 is CSIAAMGGNTIYF. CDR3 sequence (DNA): TGCAGCATTGCGGCTATGGGTGGAAACACCATATATTTT.